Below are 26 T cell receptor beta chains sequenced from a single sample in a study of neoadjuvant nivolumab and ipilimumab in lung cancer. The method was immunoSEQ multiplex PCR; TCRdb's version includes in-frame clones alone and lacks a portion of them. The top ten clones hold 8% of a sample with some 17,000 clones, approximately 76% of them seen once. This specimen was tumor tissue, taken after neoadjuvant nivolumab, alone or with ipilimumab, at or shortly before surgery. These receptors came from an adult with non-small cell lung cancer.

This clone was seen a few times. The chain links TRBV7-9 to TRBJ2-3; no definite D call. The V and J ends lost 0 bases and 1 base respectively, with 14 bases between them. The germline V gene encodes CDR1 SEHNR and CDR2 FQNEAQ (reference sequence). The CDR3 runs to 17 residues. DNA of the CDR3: TGTGCCAGCAGCTTAGCGCAAGTGGGTCTTGGCACAGATACGCAGTATTTT. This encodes CASSLAQVGLGTDTQYF.

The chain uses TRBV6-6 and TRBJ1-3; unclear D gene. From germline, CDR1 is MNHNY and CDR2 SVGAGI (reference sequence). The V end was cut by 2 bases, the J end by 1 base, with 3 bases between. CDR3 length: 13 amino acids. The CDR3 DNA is TGTGCCAGCAGTTACGGGTCTGGAAACACCATATATTTT. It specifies CASSYGSGNTIYF.

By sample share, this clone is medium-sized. CDR3: CAWGPRRGTEAFF. CDR3 DNA: TGTGCCTGGGGCCCTCGAAGGGGCACTGAAGCTTTCTTT. The V call is TRBV30, the J call TRBJ1-1; perhaps TRBD1 as D (5 bases). CDR1 GTSNPN and CDR2 SVGIG come from the germline V gene (reference sequence). Trimming left V 5 bases short and J 4 bases short, with 14 bases between. The CDR3 has 13 residues.

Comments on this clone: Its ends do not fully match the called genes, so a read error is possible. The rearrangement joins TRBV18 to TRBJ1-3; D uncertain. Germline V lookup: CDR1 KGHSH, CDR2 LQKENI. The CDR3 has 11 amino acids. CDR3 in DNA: TGTGCCAGCTCAACTGGGAACACCATATATTTT. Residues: CASSTGNTIYF. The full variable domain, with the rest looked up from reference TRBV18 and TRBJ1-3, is NAGVMQNPRHLVRRRGQEARLRCSPMKGHSHVYWYRQLPEEGLKFMVYLQKENIIDESGMPKERFSAEFPKEGPSILRIQQVVRGDSAAYFCASSTGNTIYFGEGSWLTVV.

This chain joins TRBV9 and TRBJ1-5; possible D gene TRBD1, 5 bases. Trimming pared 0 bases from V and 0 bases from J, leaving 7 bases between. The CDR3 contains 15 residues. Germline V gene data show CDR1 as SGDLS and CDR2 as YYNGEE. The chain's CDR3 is CASSVGGTSNQPQHF. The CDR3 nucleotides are TGTGCCAGCAGCGTAGGGGGCACTAGCAATCAGCCCCAGCATTTT.

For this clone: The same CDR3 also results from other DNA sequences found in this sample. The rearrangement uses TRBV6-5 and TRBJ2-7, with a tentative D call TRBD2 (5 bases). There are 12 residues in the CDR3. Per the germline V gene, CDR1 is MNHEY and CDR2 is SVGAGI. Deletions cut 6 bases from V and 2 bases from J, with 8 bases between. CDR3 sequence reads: CASSSGAYEQYF. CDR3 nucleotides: TGTGCCAGCAGCTCCGGGGCCTACGAGCAGTACTTC.

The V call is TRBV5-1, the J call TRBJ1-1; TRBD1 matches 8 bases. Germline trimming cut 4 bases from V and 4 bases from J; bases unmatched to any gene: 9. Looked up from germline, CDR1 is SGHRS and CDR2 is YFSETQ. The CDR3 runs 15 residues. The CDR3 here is CASSTGQGRTTEAFF. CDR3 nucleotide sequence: TGCGCCAGCAGCACAGGACAGGGAAGAACCACTGAAGCTTTCTTT.

The CDR3 DNA is TGCGCCAGCAGCCGGGACAGGGCGTCGATAGATACGCAGTATTTT. Its translation is CASSRDRASIDTQYF. This chain uses TRBV5-1 with TRBJ2-3, with 9 bases lining up with TRBD1. This CDR3 is built from 15 residues. Germline V CDR1 and CDR2: SGHRS, YFSETQ. After removal of 4 bases from V and 5 bases from J, the junction contained 8 bases not matched to a gene.

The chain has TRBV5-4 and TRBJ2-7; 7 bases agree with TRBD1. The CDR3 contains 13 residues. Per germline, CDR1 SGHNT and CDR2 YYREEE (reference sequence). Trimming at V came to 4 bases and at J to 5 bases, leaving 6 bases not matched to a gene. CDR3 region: CASSNGQAHEQYF. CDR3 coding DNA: TGTGCCAGCAGCAACGGACAGGCCCACGAGCAGTACTTC.

CDR3 nucleotides: TGTGCCAGCAGCACAAGTGACAGCCGCTCCTACGAGCAGTACTTC. Translated, it gives CASSTSDSRSYEQYF. J is TRBJ2-7 and V is TRBV9; D perhaps matches TRBD1 (5 bases). Trimming cost V 4 bases and J 0 bases, with 14 bases left between them. CDR3 size: 15 residues. Per the germline V gene, CDR1 is SGDLS and CDR2 is YYNGEE.

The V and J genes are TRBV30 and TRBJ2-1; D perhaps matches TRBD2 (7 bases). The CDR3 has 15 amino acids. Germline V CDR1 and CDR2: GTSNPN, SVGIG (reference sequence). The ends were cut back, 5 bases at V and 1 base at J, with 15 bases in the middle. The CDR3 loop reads CAWGRGGSSYNEQFF. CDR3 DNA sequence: TGTGCCTGGGGAAGGGGGGGCTCATCCTACAATGAGCAGTTCTTC.

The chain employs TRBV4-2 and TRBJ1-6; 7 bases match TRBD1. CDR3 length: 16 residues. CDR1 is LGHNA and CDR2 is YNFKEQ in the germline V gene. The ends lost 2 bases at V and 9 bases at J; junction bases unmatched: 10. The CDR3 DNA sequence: TGTGCCAGCAGCCAAACCGGGACAGCTGGTACTTCACCCCTCCACTTT. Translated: CASSQTGTAGTSPLHF.

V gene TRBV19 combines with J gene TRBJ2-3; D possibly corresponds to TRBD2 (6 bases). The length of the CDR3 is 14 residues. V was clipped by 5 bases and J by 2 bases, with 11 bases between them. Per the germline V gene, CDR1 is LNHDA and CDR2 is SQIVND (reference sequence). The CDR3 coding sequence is TGTGCCAGTAGTCTCGGACTAAACACAGATACGCAGTATTTT. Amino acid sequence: CASSLGLNTDTQYF. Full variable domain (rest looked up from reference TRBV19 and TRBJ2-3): DGGITQSPKYLFRKEGQNVTLSCEQNLNHDAMYWYRQDPGQGLRLIYYSQIVNDFQKGDIAEGYSVSREKKESFPLTVTSAQKNPTAFYLCASSLGLNTDTQYFGPGTRLTVL.

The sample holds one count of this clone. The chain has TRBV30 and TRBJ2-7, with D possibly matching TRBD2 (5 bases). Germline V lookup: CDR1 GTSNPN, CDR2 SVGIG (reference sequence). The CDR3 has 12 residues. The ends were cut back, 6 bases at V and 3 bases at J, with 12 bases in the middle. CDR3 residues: CACRGLNYEQYF. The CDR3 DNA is TGTGCCTGCCGGGGTCTTAACTACGAGCAGTACTTC.

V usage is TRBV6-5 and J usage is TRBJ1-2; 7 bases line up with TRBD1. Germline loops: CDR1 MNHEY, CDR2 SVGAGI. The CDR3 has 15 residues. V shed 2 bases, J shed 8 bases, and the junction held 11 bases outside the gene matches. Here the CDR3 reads CASSYTPEGAGGYTF. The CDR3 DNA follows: TGTGCCAGCAGTTACACCCCAGAGGGGGCGGGCGGCTACACCTTC.

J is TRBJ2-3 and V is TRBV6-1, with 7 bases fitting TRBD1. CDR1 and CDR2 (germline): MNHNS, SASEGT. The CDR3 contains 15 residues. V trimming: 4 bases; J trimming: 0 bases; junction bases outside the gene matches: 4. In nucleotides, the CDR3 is TGTGCCAGCAGTGGGGACAGCCCGAGCACAGATACGCAGTATTTT. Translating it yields CASSGDSPSTDTQYF.

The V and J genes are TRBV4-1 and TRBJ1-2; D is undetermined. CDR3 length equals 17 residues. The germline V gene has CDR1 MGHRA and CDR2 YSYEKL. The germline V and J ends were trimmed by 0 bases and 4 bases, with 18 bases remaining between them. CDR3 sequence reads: CASSQDPSGPIVYGYTF. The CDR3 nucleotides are TGCGCCAGCAGCCAAGATCCGTCAGGCCCCATTGTCTATGGCTACACCTTC.

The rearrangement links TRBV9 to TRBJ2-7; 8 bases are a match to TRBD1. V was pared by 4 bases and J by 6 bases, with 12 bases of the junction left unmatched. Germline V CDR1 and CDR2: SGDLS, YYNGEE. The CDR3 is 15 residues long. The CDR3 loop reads CASSSYDRGQREQYF. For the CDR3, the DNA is TGTGCCAGCAGCTCTTACGACAGGGGCCAACGCGAGCAGTACTTC.

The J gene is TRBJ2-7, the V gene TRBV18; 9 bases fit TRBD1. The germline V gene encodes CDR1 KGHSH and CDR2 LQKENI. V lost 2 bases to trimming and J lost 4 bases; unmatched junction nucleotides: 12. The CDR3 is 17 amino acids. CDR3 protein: CASSPVTGTGRQYEQYF. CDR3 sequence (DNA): TGTGCCAGCTCACCAGTAACTGGGACAGGGAGGCAATACGAGCAGTACTTC.

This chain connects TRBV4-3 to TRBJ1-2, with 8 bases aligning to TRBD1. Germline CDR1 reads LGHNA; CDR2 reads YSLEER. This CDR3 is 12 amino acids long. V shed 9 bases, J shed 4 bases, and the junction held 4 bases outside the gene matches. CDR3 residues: CASGQGGYGYTF. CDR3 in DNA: TGCGCCAGTGGACAGGGCGGCTATGGCTACACCTTC.

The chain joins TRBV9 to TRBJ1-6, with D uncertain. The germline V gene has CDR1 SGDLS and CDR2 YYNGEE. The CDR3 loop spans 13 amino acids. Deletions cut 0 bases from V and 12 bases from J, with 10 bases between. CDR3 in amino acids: CASSVEVVGPLHF. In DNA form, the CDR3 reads TGTGCCAGCAGCGTAGAGGTCGTGGGACCCCTCCACTTT.

The CDR3 DNA reads as TGTGCCAGCAGTTACGGACCGGACAAAGGAGGCTACACCTTC. This gives the protein CASSYGPDKGGYTF. This chain joins TRBV6-5 and TRBJ1-2; tentative D call: TRBD1 (5 bases). The CDR3 is made up of 14 amino acids. V was pared by 2 bases and J by 8 bases, with 15 bases between. CDR1 and CDR2 (germline): MNHEY, SVGAGI.

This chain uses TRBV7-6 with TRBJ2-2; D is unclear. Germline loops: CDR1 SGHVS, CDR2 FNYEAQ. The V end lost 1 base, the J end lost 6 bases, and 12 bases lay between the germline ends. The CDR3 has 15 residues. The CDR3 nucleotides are TGTGCCAGCAGCTTAGAGCACAGAGAGGCCGGGGAGCTGTTTTTT. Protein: CASSLEHREAGELFF.

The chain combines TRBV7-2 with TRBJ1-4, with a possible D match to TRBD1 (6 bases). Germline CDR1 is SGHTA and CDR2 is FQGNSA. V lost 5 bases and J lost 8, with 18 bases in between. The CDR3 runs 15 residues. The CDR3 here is CASSPGGAGKEKLFF. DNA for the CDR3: TGTGCCAGCAGCCCGGGGGGGGCTGGTAAAGAAAAACTGTTTTTT.

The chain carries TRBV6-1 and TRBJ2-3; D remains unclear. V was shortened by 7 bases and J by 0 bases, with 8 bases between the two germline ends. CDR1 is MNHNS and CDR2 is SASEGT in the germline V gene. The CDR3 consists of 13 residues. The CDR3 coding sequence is TGTGCCAGCAAATTCCCTAGCACAGATACGCAGTATTTT. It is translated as CASKFPSTDTQYF.

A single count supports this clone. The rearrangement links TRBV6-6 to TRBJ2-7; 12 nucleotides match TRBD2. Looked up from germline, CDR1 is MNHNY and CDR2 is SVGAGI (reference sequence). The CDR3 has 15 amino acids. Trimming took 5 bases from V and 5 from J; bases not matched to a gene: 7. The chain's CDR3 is CASSPGLAGRHEQYF. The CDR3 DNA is TGTGCCAGCAGTCCCGGACTAGCGGGGAGGCACGAGCAGTACTTC.